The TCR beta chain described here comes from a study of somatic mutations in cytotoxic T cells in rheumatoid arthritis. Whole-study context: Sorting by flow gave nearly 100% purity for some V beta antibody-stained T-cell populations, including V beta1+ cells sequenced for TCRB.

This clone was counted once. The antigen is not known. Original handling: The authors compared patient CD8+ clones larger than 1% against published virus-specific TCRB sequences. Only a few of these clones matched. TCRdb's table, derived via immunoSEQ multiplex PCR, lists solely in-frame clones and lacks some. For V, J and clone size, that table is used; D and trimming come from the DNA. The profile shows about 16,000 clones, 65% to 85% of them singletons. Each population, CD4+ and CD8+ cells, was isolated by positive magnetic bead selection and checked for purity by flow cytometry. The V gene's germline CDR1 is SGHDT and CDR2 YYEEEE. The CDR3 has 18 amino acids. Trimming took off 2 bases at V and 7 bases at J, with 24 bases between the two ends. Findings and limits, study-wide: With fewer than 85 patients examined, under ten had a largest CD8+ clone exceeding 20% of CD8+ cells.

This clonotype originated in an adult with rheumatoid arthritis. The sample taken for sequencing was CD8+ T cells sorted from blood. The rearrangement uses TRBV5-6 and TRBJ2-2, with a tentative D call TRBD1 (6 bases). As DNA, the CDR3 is TGTGCCAGCAGCTTCTTCCCGAATTTTCAGGGGTCCGGCGGGGAGCTGTTTTTT. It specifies CASSFFPNFQGSGGELFF. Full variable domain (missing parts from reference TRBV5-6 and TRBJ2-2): DAGVTQSPTHLIKTRGQQVTLRCSPKSGHDTVSWYQQALGQGPQFIFQYYEEEERQRGNFPDRFSGHQFPNYSSELNVNALLLGDSALYLCASSFFPNFQGSGGELFFGEGSRLTVL.